The entry below describes one T cell receptor beta chain. Sample-barcoded 5' priming and a J-beta primer mix drove a second PCR of about 6 to 11 cycles. Each CDR3 protein gets one entry after TCRdb re-called the 5' RACE reads with MiXCR. Of around 2 million distinct CDR3 sequences in the sample, roughly two fifths are singletons; the top ten hold around 23%. This record comes from a study of blood T cells in healthy people across ages. Material: blood. The TCR was taken from a human donor in good health.

Here the CDR3 DNA reads TGTGCCAGCAGTGAGGGCCAACAAGCCCTCCACTTT. Amino acid sequence: CASSEGQQALHF. The V call is TRBV6-5, the J call TRBJ1-6, with D unclear. This CDR3 contains 12 residues. V shed 5 bases and J shed 14 bases, with 13 bases lying between them. Per the germline V gene, CDR1 is MNHEY and CDR2 is SVGAGI.